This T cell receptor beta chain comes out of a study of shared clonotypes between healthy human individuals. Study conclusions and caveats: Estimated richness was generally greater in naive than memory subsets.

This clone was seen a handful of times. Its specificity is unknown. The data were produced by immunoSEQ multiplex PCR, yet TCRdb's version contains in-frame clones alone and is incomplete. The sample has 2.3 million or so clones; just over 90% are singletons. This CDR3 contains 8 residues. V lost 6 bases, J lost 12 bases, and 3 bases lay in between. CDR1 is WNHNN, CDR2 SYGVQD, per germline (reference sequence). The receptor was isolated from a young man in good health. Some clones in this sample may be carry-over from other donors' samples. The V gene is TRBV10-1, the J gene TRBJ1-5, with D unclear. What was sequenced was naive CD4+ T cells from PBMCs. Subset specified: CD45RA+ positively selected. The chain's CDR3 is CASSVQHF. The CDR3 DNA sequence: TGCGCCAGCAGCGTCCAGCATTTT.